The text below deals with one TCR beta chain. What it recognizes is unknown. The source of the sample is a study of lymphopenia after photon versus proton radiotherapy. Notes on the study in general: Proton therapy kept repertoires fairly stable, unlike photons, which gained effector/memory cells. Authors raise, but do not show, better survival with proton therapy. Larger post-nadir TCR diversity loss correlated inversely with survival in deceased patients.

Germline assignment: CDR1 SQVTM and CDR2 ANQGSEA. The germline V and J ends were trimmed by 5 bases and 0 bases, with 17 bases remaining between them. This CDR3 is 17 amino acids long. Clones were read by immunoSEQ multiplex PCR, and TCRdb kept only the in-frame ones, dropping some. The sample has about 45,000 clones; around 86% are singletons. This chain joins TRBV29-1 and TRBJ2-6; D gene ambiguous. The starting material was peripheral blood, obtained from a patient treated with photon-based radiotherapy. This TCR was sampled from a man aged 35 to 55 with gastric cancer. The CDR3 loop reads CSVYGEPDGSGANVLTF. The CDR3 DNA reads TGCAGCGTTTATGGGGAACCCGATGGCTCTGGGGCCAACGTCCTGACTTTC.